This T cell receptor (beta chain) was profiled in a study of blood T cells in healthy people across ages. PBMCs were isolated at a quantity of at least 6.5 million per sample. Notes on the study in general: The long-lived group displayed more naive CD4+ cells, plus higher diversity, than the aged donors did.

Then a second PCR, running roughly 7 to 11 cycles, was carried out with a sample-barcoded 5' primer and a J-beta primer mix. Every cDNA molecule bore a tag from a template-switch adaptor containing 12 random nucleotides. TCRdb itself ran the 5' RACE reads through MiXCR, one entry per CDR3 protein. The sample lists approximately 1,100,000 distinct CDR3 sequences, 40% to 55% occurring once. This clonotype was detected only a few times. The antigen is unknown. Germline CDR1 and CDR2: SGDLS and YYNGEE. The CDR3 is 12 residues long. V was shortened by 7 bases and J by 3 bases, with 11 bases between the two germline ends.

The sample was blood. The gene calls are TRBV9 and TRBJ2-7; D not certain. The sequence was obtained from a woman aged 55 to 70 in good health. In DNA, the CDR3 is TGTGCCAGCCCCATCATGATCTACGAGCAGTACTTC. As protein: CASPIMIYEQYF.